Listed here are 25 T cell receptor beta chains from one sample, sequenced in a study of blood T cell repertoires in COVID-19. Sequenced by immunoSEQ multiplex PCR; TCRdb stores in-frame clones only, minus some. The data show around 190,000 clones, about four fifths seen once. The sequenced material came from peripheral blood. Receptors originate from a man between 65 and 79 years old with active or convalescent COVID-19.

The gene calls are TRBV3-1 (or the pseudogene TRBV3-2) and TRBJ1-1, with a possible D match to TRBD1 (6 bases). Trimming removed 4 bases from V and 4 bases from J, with 19 bases in between. The CDR3 covers 16 residues. The germline V gene encodes CDR1 LGHDT and CDR2 YNNKEL (reference sequence). The CDR3 region has the DNA TGTGCCAGCAGCCTGTCTCGGGGGGGCCAAAGCACTGAAGCTTTCTTT. It yields the protein CASSLSRGGQSTEAFF.

This chain links TRBV25-1 with TRBJ2-3; TRBD2 matches 9 bases. Germline assignment: CDR1 MGHDK and CDR2 SYGVNS. V lost 2 bases to trimming and J lost 3 bases; unmatched junction nucleotides: 6. This CDR3 region has 16 residues. CDR3 nucleotides: TGTGCCAGCAGTGAAGGCGTAGCGGGAGAGACAGATACGCAGTATTTT. Translated, it gives CASSEGVAGETDTQYF.

In DNA, the CDR3 is TGCAGCGCCGAGGGGGGGACAGATACGCAGTATTTT. Its protein is CSAEGGTDTQYF. The chain joins TRBV29-1 to TRBJ2-3; D might be TRBD2 (7 bases). The ends were cut back, 7 bases at V and 3 bases at J, with 11 bases in the middle. CDR1 and CDR2 from the germline V gene are SQVTM and ANQGSEA. This CDR3 has 12 residues.

The chain employs TRBV7-8 and TRBJ2-7, with D possibly being TRBD1 (6 bases). This CDR3 has 15 residues. The V end was cut by 1 base, the J end by 4 bases, with 14 bases between. The germline CDR1 and CDR2 sequences are SGHVS and FQNEAQ. CDR3 loop: CASSLERLGAYEQYF. The DNA for the CDR3 is TGTGCCAGCAGCTTAGAACGGCTGGGGGCTTACGAGCAGTACTTC.

This chain uses TRBV5-6 with TRBJ1-6, with 8 nucleotides matching TRBD1. The CDR3 is 16 residues long. J was trimmed by 6 bases and V by 3 bases; bases with no gene match: 8. Germline V gene sequence: CDR1 SGHDT, CDR2 YYEEEE. The DNA of the CDR3 is TGTGCCAGCAGCTCTGCAGGGGGCGGTGGTAATTCACCCCTCCACTTT. Encoded protein: CASSSAGGGGNSPLHF.

The chain joins TRBV10-3 to TRBJ2-5; 7 nucleotides agree with TRBD1. Germline V gene sequence: CDR1 ENHRY, CDR2 SYGVKD. V lost 6 bases, J lost 1 base, and 2 bases stayed unmatched. This CDR3 comprises 13 residues. Here the CDR3 DNA reads TGTGCCATCAGACGGGACAGCCAAGAGACCCAGTACTTC. This codes for CAIRRDSQETQYF.

The chain uses TRBV6-6 and TRBJ1-2, with unresolved D. CDR1 is MNHNY and CDR2 is SVGAGI in the germline V gene (reference sequence). V gave up 2 bases and J gave up 6 bases, with 10 bases separating them. The CDR3 consists of 13 residues. The CDR3 nucleotides are TGTGCCAGCAGTTACACGGGTGGTGATGGCTACACCTTC. It yields the protein CASSYTGGDGYTF.

The genes are TRBV12-3 or TRBV12-4 and TRBJ2-2, with TRBD1 matching over 7 bases. V lost 5 bases, J lost 6 bases, and 0 bases stayed unmatched. This CDR3 is 12 amino acids long. The CDR3 nucleotides read TGTGCCAGCAGTCAGGGGGCCGGGGAGCTGTTTTTT. Translating it yields CASSQGAGELFF.

The V gene is TRBV5-1, the J gene TRBJ1-1, with D possibly matching TRBD1 (6 bases). Between the trimmed V and J ends, which lost 4 bases and 4 bases, there was a span of 17 bases. The CDR3 is 15 residues long. The germline CDR1 and CDR2 sequences are SGHRS and YFSETQ. The DNA of the CDR3 is TGCGCCAGCAGCAGCGAGACGACAGGTTTCACTGAAGCTTTCTTT. Translated: CASSSETTGFTEAFF.

In its sample, this clone was seen once. The J gene is TRBJ1-5, the V gene TRBV19; 7 nucleotides match TRBD1. This CDR3 has 14 residues. Losses at the gene ends were 4 bases for V and 2 bases for J; bases not matched to a gene: 2. Germline V gene data show CDR1 as LNHDA and CDR2 as SQIVND (reference sequence). The chain's CDR3 is CASSNTGGNQPQHF. Written as DNA, the CDR3 is TGTGCCAGTAGTAATACAGGGGGCAATCAGCCCCAGCATTTT.

CDR3 coding DNA: TGTGCCAGCAGCCAGACAGGGTTTAATTCACCCCTCCACTTT. Translation: CASSQTGFNSPLHF. The chain employs TRBV27 and TRBJ1-6, with 7 bases identical to TRBD1. The CDR3 is made up of 14 amino acids. Trimming took 6 bases from V and 6 from J; bases not matched to a gene: 5. CDR1 is MNHEY, CDR2 SMNVEV, per germline (reference sequence).

The chain uses TRBV2 and TRBJ2-3; 7 bases fit TRBD2. The CDR3 covers 15 residues. V shed 10 bases, J shed 1 base, and the junction held 11 bases outside the gene matches. Germline V gene lookup returns CDR1 SNHLY and CDR2 FYNNEI. DNA for the CDR3: TGTGCCACACAGATCCTAGCGGAGGGCACAGATACGCAGTATTTT. This sequence encodes CATQILAEGTDTQYF.

V and J are TRBV2 and TRBJ1-1; TRBD1 matches at 8 bases. Germline lookup yields CDR1 SNHLY and CDR2 FYNNEI. The V gene end was trimmed by 8 bases and the J gene end by 5 bases; junction bases not matched to a gene: 7. The CDR3 totals 13 residues. The CDR3 DNA sequence: TGTGCCAGCGGAGGACAGGGAGGGACTGAAGCTTTCTTT. Its protein is CASGGQGGTEAFF. Complete variable domain (other parts from reference TRBV2 and TRBJ1-1): EPEVTQTPSHQVTQMGQEVILRCVPISNHLYFYWYRQILGQKVEFLVSFYNNEISEKSEIFDDQFSVERPDGSNFTLKIRSTKLEDSAMYFCASGGQGGTEAFFGQGTRLTVV.

The CDR3 protein is CASSPGQGGPTEAFF. For the CDR3, the DNA is TGTGCCAGCTCACCGGGACAAGGAGGTCCCACTGAAGCTTTCTTT. The V gene is TRBV18, the J gene TRBJ1-1, with D possibly matching TRBD1 (6 bases). Germline loops: CDR1 KGHSH, CDR2 LQKENI. The CDR3 is made up of 15 amino acids. Trimming pared 3 bases from V and 4 bases from J, leaving 15 bases between. Using reference TRBV18 and TRBJ1-1 for the parts outside the CDR3, the full variable domain is NAGVMQNPRHLVRRRGQEARLRCSPMKGHSHVYWYRQLPEEGLKFMVYLQKENIIDESGMPKERFSAEFPKEGPSILRIQQVVRGDSAAYFCASSPGQGGPTEAFFGQGTRLTVV.

The V and J genes are TRBV3-1 (or the pseudogene TRBV3-2) and TRBJ1-2; D is ambiguous. Germline CDR1 reads LGHDT; CDR2 reads YNNKEL (reference sequence). The CDR3 runs to 12 residues. V lost 1 base, J lost 8 bases, and 8 bases lay in between. The CDR3 reads CASSQGRKGYTF. The DNA of the CDR3 is TGTGCCAGCAGCCAAGGGAGGAAAGGCTACACCTTC.

The rearrangement links TRBV10-3 to TRBJ2-5; TRBD2 agrees at 11 bases. The germline CDR1 and CDR2 sequences are ENHRY and SYGVKD. With 5 bases clipped from V and 5 bases from J, the junction kept 4 bases outside the gene matches. CDR3 size: 14 residues. The chain's CDR3 is CAISPGTSGETQYF. The DNA for the CDR3 is TGTGCCATCAGTCCCGGGACTAGCGGTGAGACCCAGTACTTC.

V is TRBV6-1 and J is TRBJ1-6; 9 nucleotides align to TRBD1. This CDR3 region has 15 residues. The V segment lost 2 bases and the J segment 7 bases; nucleotides outside the gene matches: 3. Germline lookup yields CDR1 MNHNS and CDR2 SASEGT. CDR3 sequence: CASSELGQGNSPLHF. CDR3 in DNA: TGTGCCAGCAGTGAATTGGGACAGGGAAATTCACCCCTCCACTTT.

V usage is TRBV29-1 and J usage is TRBJ2-3; 12 bases line up with TRBD2. Germline V gene data show CDR1 as SQVTM and CDR2 as ANQGSEA. This CDR3 is built from 14 residues. Germline trimming cut 4 bases from V and 15 bases from J; bases unmatched to any gene: 14. The CDR3 nucleotides are TGCAGCGTTGGCTCACGGGGACTAGCGGGTGGGCAATATTTT. The encoded protein is CSVGSRGLAGGQYF.

V is TRBV5-4 and J is TRBJ1-2, with a possible D match to TRBD1 (5 bases). The CDR3 has 13 amino acids. Trimming removed 7 bases from V and 4 bases from J, with 14 bases in between. Germline values: CDR1 SGHNT, CDR2 YYREEE (reference sequence). CDR3 loop: CASDFDRSYGYTF. Written as DNA, the CDR3 is TGTGCCAGCGATTTCGACAGAAGCTATGGCTACACCTTC.

The rearrangement uses TRBV5-1 and TRBJ2-3, with 13 bases aligning to TRBD2. The ends lost 4 bases at V and 5 bases at J; junction bases unmatched: 7. The CDR3 runs to 16 residues. The germline V gene has CDR1 SGHRS and CDR2 YFSETQ. The CDR3 reads CASSPGLAGEVDTQYF. Written as DNA, the CDR3 is TGCGCCAGCAGCCCCGGACTAGCGGGAGAGGTAGATACGCAGTATTTT.

This clone was detected only once. The rearrangement links TRBV18 to TRBJ2-1; D may be TRBD2 (6 bases). The germline V gene encodes CDR1 KGHSH and CDR2 LQKENI. The V end was cut by 4 bases, the J end by 1 base, with 8 bases between. The CDR3 sequence is 14 residues long. The CDR3 nucleotides read TGTGCCAGCTCACTAGCGGTTTCCTACAATGAGCAGTTCTTC. Translating it yields CASSLAVSYNEQFF.

The chain carries TRBV6-1 and TRBJ1-2; D gene unclear. The CDR3 contains 16 residues. Germline V gene sequence: CDR1 MNHNS, CDR2 SASEGT. V was trimmed by 3 bases and J by 8 bases, leaving 22 bases between them. CDR3: CASSDQDLPVRGGYTF. Written as DNA, the CDR3 is TGTGCCAGCAGTGATCAAGATCTTCCGGTACGAGGAGGCTACACCTTC.

This chain uses TRBV14 with TRBJ2-3; TRBD1 matches 9 bases. V gave up 3 bases and J gave up 4 bases; unmatched junction bases: 5. The germline V gene encodes CDR1 SGHDN and CDR2 FVKESK. The CDR3 loop spans 15 amino acids. The CDR3 is CASSHTRQGADTQYF. The DNA for the CDR3 is TGTGCCAGCAGCCATACGAGACAGGGGGCAGATACGCAGTATTTT.

The rearrangement joins TRBV7-2 to TRBJ2-7, with 7 bases fitting TRBD2. Germline V CDR1 and CDR2: SGHTA, FQGNSA. With V trimmed by 5 bases and J by 6 bases, 16 bases remained unmatched. The CDR3 sequence is 16 residues long. CDR3 coding DNA: TGTGCCAGCAGCGCACCCGGGACTATTGGACGGGTCGAGCAGTACTTC. Protein: CASSAPGTIGRVEQYF.

This clone has just a few counts. This chain links TRBV10-1 with TRBJ1-3; no clear D. V lost 7 bases and J lost 0, with 7 bases in between. Germline V gene data show CDR1 as WNHNN and CDR2 as SYGVQD (reference sequence). CDR3 length equals 13 residues. This CDR3 reads CASTGDSGNTIYF. The DNA of the CDR3 is TGCGCCAGCACCGGGGACTCTGGAAACACCATATATTTT.